The sequence of this TCR beta chain was determined in a study of T-cell memory formation after mild COVID-19. Study at large: Clusters of TCRs were largely donor specific. The study's findings and limits: Clones contracting over day 15 to 85 were CD4/CD8 balanced, with later expanders leaning CD4+.

Looked up from germline, CDR1 is SGHRS and CDR2 is YFSETQ. Trimming stripped 1 base from V and 4 bases from J, with 14 bases between. There are 16 residues in the CDR3. TCRdb independently ran MiXCR on the 5' RACE reads; one entry per CDR3 protein. The table has under 250,000 distinct CDR3 sequences, over 9% seen once. This clonotype has only a few counts. Its matching antigen is unknown. The rearrangement joins TRBV5-1 to TRBJ2-2; possible D gene TRBD1, 5 bases. This clonotype was sampled from a man aged 18 to 35 who had mild COVID-19 (a few samples of this study predate the infection). Cell type and time point are not known. The sequencing sample was made of PBMCs or a T cell subset sorted from them (not recorded which). This chain's CDR3 is CASSLLDISSTGELFF. CDR3 sequence (DNA): TGCGCCAGCAGCTTGCTGGACATTTCGAGCACCGGGGAGCTGTTTTTT.